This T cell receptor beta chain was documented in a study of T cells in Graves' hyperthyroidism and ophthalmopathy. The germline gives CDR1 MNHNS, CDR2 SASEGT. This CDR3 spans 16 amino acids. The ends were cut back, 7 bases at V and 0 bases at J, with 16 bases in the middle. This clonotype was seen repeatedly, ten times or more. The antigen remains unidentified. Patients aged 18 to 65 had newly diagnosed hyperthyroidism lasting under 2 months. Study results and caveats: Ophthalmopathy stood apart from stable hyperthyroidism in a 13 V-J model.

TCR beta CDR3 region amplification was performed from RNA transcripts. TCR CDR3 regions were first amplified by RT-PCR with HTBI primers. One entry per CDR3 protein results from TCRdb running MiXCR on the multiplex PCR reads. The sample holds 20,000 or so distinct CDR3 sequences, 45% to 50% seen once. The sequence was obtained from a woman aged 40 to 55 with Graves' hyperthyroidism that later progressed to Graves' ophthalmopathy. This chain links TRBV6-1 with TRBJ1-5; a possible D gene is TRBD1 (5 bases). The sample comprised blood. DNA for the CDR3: TGTGCCAGCAAAGGAGGGGTCGGGAATAGCAATCAGCCCCAGCATTTT. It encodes CASKGGVGNSNQPQHF.